A selection of T cell receptor beta chains follows, all from one sample in a study of cytomegalovirus exposure and HLA in healthy donors. The repertoire was sequenced with immunoSEQ multiplex PCR; TCRdb's copy has only in-frame clones and lacks some. This sample has some 120,000 clones, with around 80% found just once. Sequencing was carried out using PBMCs. The receptors here all came from a woman aged 55-69 years in good health and CMV-seropositive. Each CDR3 is given with its conserved first and last residue. Each record gives: clone size, J gene, V gene, D gene, CDR3 DNA, CDR3 protein. A D gene is named only where the DNA matches it firmly. Clone size is stated in some rows and not others, as once, few, many or a class when expanded.

abundance: .; j_gene: TRBJ2-2; v_gene: TRBV4-2; d_gene: .; CDR3nt: TGTGCCAGCAGCCAAGTAGATCCTCCGAACACCGGGGAGCTGTTTTTT; CDR3aa: CASSQVDPPNTGELFF
abundance: few; j_gene: TRBJ1-2; v_gene: TRBV6-1; d_gene: .; CDR3nt: TGTGCCAGCAGTGAAGCTGGGCAGAGCTATGGCTACACCTTC; CDR3aa: CASSEAGQSYGYTF
abundance: few; j_gene: TRBJ2-3; v_gene: TRBV2; d_gene: TRBD2; CDR3nt: TGTGCCAGCAGTAAGACTAGCGGGGGCACAGATACGCAGTATTTT; CDR3aa: CASSKTSGGTDTQYF
abundance: .; j_gene: TRBJ2-7; v_gene: TRBV5-6; d_gene: .; CDR3nt: TGTGCCAGCAGCCCGACAGAGGATTCCTACGAGCAGTACTTC; CDR3aa: CASSPTEDSYEQYF
abundance: .; j_gene: TRBJ1-4; v_gene: TRBV2; d_gene: .; CDR3nt: TGTGCCAGCAGTCCGACAGGTTCGCGCGGGGAAAAACTGTTTTTT; CDR3aa: CASSPTGSRGEKLFF
abundance: .; j_gene: TRBJ2-3; v_gene: TRBV18; d_gene: .; CDR3nt: TGTGCCAGCTCCACTGGCAGGGTTGATACGCAGTATTTT; CDR3aa: CASSTGRVDTQYF
abundance: .; j_gene: TRBJ1-1; v_gene: TRBV7-3; d_gene: .; CDR3nt: TGTGCCAGCAGCTTCAATCCAGGGGACACTGAAGCTTTCTTT; CDR3aa: CASSFNPGDTEAFF
abundance: .; j_gene: TRBJ2-6; v_gene: TRBV7-9; d_gene: TRBD2; CDR3nt: TGTGCCAGCAGCCCCGTCTGGGGGGAGGGAGATTCTGGGGCCAACGTCCTGACTTTC; CDR3aa: CASSPVWGEGDSGANVLTF
abundance: .; j_gene: TRBJ2-7; v_gene: TRBV27; d_gene: .; CDR3nt: TGTGCCAGCAGGAACAGTTTTTCCTACGAGCAGTACTTC; CDR3aa: CASRNSFSYEQYF
abundance: .; j_gene: TRBJ1-3; v_gene: TRBV5-1; d_gene: .; CDR3nt: TGCGCCAGCAGCTTCCGGTACGAGGTGGGAAACACCATATATTTT; CDR3aa: CASSFRYEVGNTIYF
abundance: .; j_gene: TRBJ1-2; v_gene: TRBV5-4; d_gene: .; CDR3nt: TGTGCCAGCAGCTTGGGTCAGGCAAGTGTCTATGGCTACACCTTC; CDR3aa: CASSLGQASVYGYTF
abundance: .; j_gene: TRBJ2-7; v_gene: TRBV7-3; d_gene: TRBD1; CDR3nt: TGTGCCAGCAGCTCCGACAGGGGGTACGAGCAGTACTTC; CDR3aa: CASSSDRGYEQYF
abundance: .; j_gene: TRBJ2-3; v_gene: TRBV5-6; d_gene: .; CDR3nt: TGTGCCAGCAGCTTGGTCGGGGGGCTTTTTACAGATACGCAGTATTTT; CDR3aa: CASSLVGGLFTDTQYF
abundance: .; j_gene: TRBJ1-5; v_gene: TRBV4-2; d_gene: .; CDR3nt: TGTGCCAGCAGCCAAGTGAGTGGAGGGCTTCAGCCCCAGCATTTT; CDR3aa: CASSQVSGGLQPQHF
abundance: .; j_gene: TRBJ2-2; v_gene: TRBV7-6; d_gene: .; CDR3nt: TGTGCCAGCAGCTTAGATACCAACTACGGGATCACCGGGGAGCTGTTTTTT; CDR3aa: CASSLDTNYGITGELFF
abundance: .; j_gene: TRBJ1-1; v_gene: TRBV7-2; d_gene: TRBD1; CDR3nt: TGTGCCAGCAGTTTCCAGGGGGACACTGAAGCTTTCTTT; CDR3aa: CASSFQGDTEAFF
abundance: .; j_gene: TRBJ2-2; v_gene: TRBV4-3; d_gene: TRBD1; CDR3nt: TGCGCCAGCAGCCCGGACAGGGGGTATGACGGGGAGCTGTTTTTT; CDR3aa: CASSPDRGYDGELFF
abundance: few; j_gene: TRBJ2-3; v_gene: TRBV5-4; d_gene: TRBD2; CDR3nt: TGTGCCAGCAGCTGGAGGACTAGCGGGAGGACAGATACGCAGTATTTT; CDR3aa: CASSWRTSGRTDTQYF
abundance: .; j_gene: TRBJ2-5; v_gene: TRBV5-6; d_gene: TRBD2; CDR3nt: TGTGCCAGCAGCTTGTACGGGGGGGCCGGAGAGACCCAGTACTTC; CDR3aa: CASSLYGGAGETQYF
abundance: .; j_gene: TRBJ1-2; v_gene: TRBV7-3; d_gene: .; CDR3nt: TGTGCCAGCAGCTTAAATTTCGGAGGCTATGGCTACACCTTC; CDR3aa: CASSLNFGGYGYTF